What follows describes a single TCR beta chain. This CDR3 comprises 16 residues. Trimming left V 3 bases short and J 0 bases short, with 12 bases between. Germline CDR1 and CDR2: KGHSH and LQKENI. Per the authors' pipeline: From reference gene primer amplification, estimates of nucleated cell counts were derived. The repertoire was sequenced with immunoSEQ multiplex PCR; TCRdb's copy has only in-frame clones and lacks some. D and trimming were read from the DNA, whereas the V and J calls and clone size are those reported in that table. The repertoire includes 120,000 or so clones, around four fifths of them detected once, and approximately 10% sits in the top ten. These data belong to a study of blood T cell repertoires in COVID-19. Study summary: Acute and convalescent COVID-19 specimens originated in the United States, Italy and Spain. The analysed material was cDNA or gDNA that came from T cells, B-cell-depleted T cells, or PBMCs.

The V and J genes are TRBV18 and TRBJ1-3, with TRBD1 as a possible D gene (6 bases). The sequence came from a man in his fifties or sixties with acute or convalescent COVID-19. Sequences were obtained from peripheral blood. The CDR3 spells CASSPTTGDSGNTIYF. DNA of the CDR3: TGTGCCAGCTCACCGACGACAGGAGACTCTGGAAACACCATATATTTT.